These T cell receptor beta chains were read from a single sample in a study of T cells in Graves' hyperthyroidism and ophthalmopathy. MiXCR, run by TCRdb on the multiplex PCR reads, gives a single entry per CDR3 protein. The sample carries fewer than 700,000 distinct CDR3 sequences, 15% to 20% recorded once. The sequencing input was blood. These receptor sequences come from a woman under 40 with Graves' hyperthyroidism. Both conserved end residues are part of each CDR3. D genes are given only for firm matches. Some rows have no size entry. The others give once, few or many, or a class for an expanded clone.

v_gene,d_gene,abundance,j_gene,CDR3aa,CDR3nt
TRBV28,-,many,TRBJ2-1,CASRPNHPKEQFF,TGTGCCAGCAGACCTAATCACCCCAAGGAGCAGTTCTTC
TRBV2,TRBD2,many,TRBJ2-1,CASRVVLLAGDYNEQFF,TGTGCCAGCAGGGTAGTGCTGCTAGCGGGAGATTACAATGAGCAGTTCTTC
TRBV7-9,-,-,TRBJ1-4,CAVQAGPNEKLFF,TGTGCCGTACAGGCGGGACCTAATGAAAAACTGTTTTTT
TRBV25-1,-,-,TRBJ2-7,CASSDPWATQDGRQYF,TGTGCCAGCAGTGATCCCTGGGCCACTCAGGATGGCAGGCAGTACTTC
TRBV2,-,many,TRBJ1-1,CASSGLAGEAFF,TGTGCCAGCAGTGGTCTCGCGGGAGAAGCTTTCTTT
TRBV20-1,TRBD2,few,TRBJ2-7,CSATLAGLSYEQYF,TGCAGTGCTACCTTAGCGGGTCTCTCCTACGAGCAGTACTTC
TRBV11-2,TRBD1,many,TRBJ2-3,CASSLVRGGADTQYF,TGTGCCAGCAGCTTAGTACGAGGGGGCGCAGATACGCAGTATTTT
TRBV2,-,many,TRBJ2-7,CASSELPAAAYEQYF,TGTGCCAGCAGTGAATTGCCAGCGGCAGCCTACGAGCAGTACTTC
TRBV2,-,few,TRBJ2-7,CASLGENSYEQYF,TGTGCCAGCCTTGGGGAGAATAGCTACGAGCAGTACTTC
TRBV28,-,-,TRBJ1-5,CASSLRIPQPQHF,TGTGCCAGCAGTTTAAGGATCCCTCAGCCCCAGCATTTT
TRBV28,-,many,TRBJ1-1,CASSLLTGNTEAFF,TGTGCCAGCAGTTTATTAACAGGGAACACTGAAGCTTTCTTT
TRBV12-5,TRBD1,-,TRBJ2-1,CASGINRGRPREQFF,TGTGCTAGTGGTATAAACAGGGGGCGCCCCCGTGAGCAGTTCTTC
TRBV11-2,-,many,TRBJ1-5,CASSLDRTSNQPQHF,TGTGCCAGCAGCTTAGACAGGACCTCCAATCAGCCCCAGCATTTT
TRBV30,-,few,TRBJ1-1,CAWSVGSAGLNTEAFF,TGTGCCTGGAGTGTCGGTAGTGCAGGGTTGAACACTGAAGCTTTCTTT
TRBV30,TRBD2,-,TRBJ2-7,CAWDGLAGVEQYF,TGTGCCTGGGATGGACTAGCGGGAGTCGAGCAGTACTTC
TRBV2,-,-,TRBJ1-6,CASTPDEPYNSPLHF,TGTGCCAGCACCCCAGACGAGCCCTATAATTCACCCCTCCACTTT
TRBV9,TRBD1,-,TRBJ2-3,CASSGGQGESTDTQYF,TGTGCCAGCAGTGGGGGCCAGGGGGAAAGCACAGATACGCAGTATTTT
TRBV6-2/TRBV6-3,-,few,TRBJ2-2,CASSYSSSGNTGELFF,TGTGCCAGCAGTTACTCGAGTAGCGGTAACACCGGGGAGCTGTTTTTT
TRBV28,-,many,TRBJ2-5,CASSTGVAAQETQYF,TGTGCCAGCAGCACTGGGGTGGCAGCCCAAGAGACCCAGTACTTC
TRBV4-1,TRBD2,-,TRBJ2-7,CASSHLGTIRLSYEQYF,TGCGCCAGCAGCCACCTCGGGACTATCCGCCTCTCCTACGAGCAGTACTTC
TRBV2,TRBD1,few,TRBJ2-7,CASRRDLGQHYEQYF,TGTGCCAGCAGGAGAGACCTGGGACAGCACTACGAGCAGTACTTC
TRBV7-6,TRBD1,many,TRBJ2-1,CASSLGGQGRNEQFF,TGTGCCAGCAGCTTAGGGGGACAGGGTAGGAATGAGCAGTTCTTC
TRBV27,-,-,TRBJ2-6,CASTQGGANVLTF,TGTGCCAGCACCCAGGGTGGGGCCAACGTCCTGACTTTC
TRBV7-2,TRBD2,many,TRBJ2-3,CASSLHLAGAGTDTQYF,TGTGCCAGCAGCTTACATCTAGCGGGAGCGGGAACAGATACGCAGTATTTT
TRBV5-6,-,few,TRBJ1-2,CASSARPGTYGYTF,TGTGCCAGCAGCGCACGTCCAGGGACCTATGGCTACACCTTC
TRBV4-2,TRBD2,-,TRBJ2-3,CASSQGGTSGISSTDTQYF,TGTGCCAGCAGCCAAGGAGGGACTAGCGGGATTTCTAGCACAGATACGCAGTATTTT
TRBV6-9,-,-,TRBJ1-5,CASSCGQGGQPQHF,TGTGCCAGCAGTTGCGGGCAGGGTGGGCAGCCCCAGCATTTT
TRBV20-1,-,many,TRBJ2-7,CSAEWPFLGYEQYF,TGCAGTGCTGAGTGGCCTTTTCTTGGGTACGAGCAGTACTTC
TRBV20-1,-,many,TRBJ2-7,CSARYPGRAPYEQYF,TGCAGTGCTAGGTATCCGGGACGGGCGCCCTACGAGCAGTACTTC
TRBV11-2,TRBD1,few,TRBJ1-4,CASSFRGLEKLFF,TGTGCCAGCAGCTTCAGGGGGCTTGAAAAACTGTTTTTT
TRBV19,TRBD2,-,TRBJ2-7,CASRSPGGVGEQYF,TGTGCCAGTAGATCCCCGGGAGGGGTTGGCGAGCAGTACTTC